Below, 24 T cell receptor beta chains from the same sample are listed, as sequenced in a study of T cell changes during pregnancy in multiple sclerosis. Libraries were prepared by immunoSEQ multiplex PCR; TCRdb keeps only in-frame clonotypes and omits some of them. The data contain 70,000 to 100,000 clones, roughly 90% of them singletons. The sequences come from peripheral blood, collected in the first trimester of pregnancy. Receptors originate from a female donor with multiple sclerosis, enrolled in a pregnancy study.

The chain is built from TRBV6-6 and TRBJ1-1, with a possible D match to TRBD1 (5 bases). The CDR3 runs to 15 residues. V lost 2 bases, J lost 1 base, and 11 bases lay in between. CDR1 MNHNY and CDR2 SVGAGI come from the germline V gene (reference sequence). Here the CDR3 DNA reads TGTGCCAGCAGTTACCCTGGGGGGGGGAACACTGAAGCTTTCTTT. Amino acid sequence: CASSYPGGGNTEAFF.

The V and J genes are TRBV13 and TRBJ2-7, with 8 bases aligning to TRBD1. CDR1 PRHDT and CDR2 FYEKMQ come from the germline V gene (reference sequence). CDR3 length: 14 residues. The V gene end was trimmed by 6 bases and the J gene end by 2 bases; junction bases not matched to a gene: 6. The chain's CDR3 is CASSSQGEAYEQYF. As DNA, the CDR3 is TGTGCCAGCAGTTCACAGGGGGAGGCCTACGAGCAGTACTTC. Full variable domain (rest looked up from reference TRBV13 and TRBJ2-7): AAGVIQSPRHLIKEKRETATLKCYPIPRHDTVYWYQQGPGQDPQFLISFYEKMQSDKGSIPDRFSAQQFSDYHSELNMSSLELGDSALYFCASSSQGEAYEQYFGPGTRLTVT.

The CDR3 here is CASSPPGGVGKLFF. CDR3 nucleotides: TGTGCCAGCTCACCGCCTGGCGGGGTCGGAAAACTGTTTTTT. The chain is built from TRBV18 and TRBJ1-4; D gene unclear. The V gene's germline CDR1 is KGHSH and CDR2 LQKENI. With 3 bases removed from V and 10 bases from J, the gap between germline ends came to 15 bases. The CDR3 runs to 14 residues. The full variable domain, its missing parts supplied by reference TRBV18 and TRBJ1-4, is NAGVMQNPRHLVRRRGQEARLRCSPMKGHSHVYWYRQLPEEGLKFMVYLQKENIIDESGMPKERFSAEFPKEGPSILRIQQVVRGDSAAYFCASSPPGGVGKLFFGSGTQLSVL.

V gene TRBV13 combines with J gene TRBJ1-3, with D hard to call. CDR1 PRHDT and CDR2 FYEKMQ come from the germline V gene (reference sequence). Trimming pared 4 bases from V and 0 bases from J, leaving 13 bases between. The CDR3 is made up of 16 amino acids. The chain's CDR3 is CASSSSAGSSGNTIYF. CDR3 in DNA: TGTGCCAGCAGCTCCTCCGCAGGTAGCTCTGGAAACACCATATATTTT.

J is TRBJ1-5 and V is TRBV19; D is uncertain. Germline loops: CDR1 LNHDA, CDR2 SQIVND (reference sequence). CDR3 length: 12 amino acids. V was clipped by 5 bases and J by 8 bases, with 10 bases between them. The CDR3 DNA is TGTGCCAGTAGTCCCCGAACTAAGCCCCAGCATTTT. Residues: CASSPRTKPQHF.

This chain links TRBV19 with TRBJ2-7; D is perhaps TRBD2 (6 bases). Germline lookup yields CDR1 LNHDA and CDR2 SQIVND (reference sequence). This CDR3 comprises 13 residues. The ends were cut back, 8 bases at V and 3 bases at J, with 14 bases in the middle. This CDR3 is CASENDGGYEQYF. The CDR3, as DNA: TGTGCCAGTGAGAATGACGGGGGCTACGAGCAGTACTTC. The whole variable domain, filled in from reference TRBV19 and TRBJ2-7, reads DGGITQSPKYLFRKEGQNVTLSCEQNLNHDAMYWYRQDPGQGLRLIYYSQIVNDFQKGDIAEGYSVSREKKESFPLTVTSAQKNPTAFYLCASENDGGYEQYFGPGTRLTVT.

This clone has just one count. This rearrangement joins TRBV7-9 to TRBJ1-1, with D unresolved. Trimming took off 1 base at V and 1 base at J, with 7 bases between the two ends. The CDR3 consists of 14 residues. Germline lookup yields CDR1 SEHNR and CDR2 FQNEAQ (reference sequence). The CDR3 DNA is TGTGCCAGCAGCTTAGTTAATAGGAACACTGAAGCTTTCTTT. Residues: CASSLVNRNTEAFF. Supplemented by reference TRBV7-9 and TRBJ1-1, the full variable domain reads DTGVSQNPRHKITKRGQNVTFRCDPISEHNRLYWYRQTLGQGPEFLTYFQNEAQLEKSRLLSDRFSAERPKGSFSTLEIQRTEQGDSAMYLCASSLVNRNTEAFFGQGTRLTVV.

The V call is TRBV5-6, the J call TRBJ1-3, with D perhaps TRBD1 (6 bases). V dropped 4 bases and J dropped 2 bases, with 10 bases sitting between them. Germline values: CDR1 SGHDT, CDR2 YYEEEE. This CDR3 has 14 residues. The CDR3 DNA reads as TGTGCCAGCAGCCGTACAGGGACTGGAAACACCATATATTTT. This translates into CASSRTGTGNTIYF.

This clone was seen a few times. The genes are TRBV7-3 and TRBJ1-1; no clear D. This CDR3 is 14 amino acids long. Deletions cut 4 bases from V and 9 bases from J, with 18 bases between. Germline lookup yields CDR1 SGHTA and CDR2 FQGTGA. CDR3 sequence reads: CASSSQPREGQAFF. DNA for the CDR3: TGTGCCAGCAGCTCACAGCCGCGCGAGGGCCAAGCTTTCTTT.

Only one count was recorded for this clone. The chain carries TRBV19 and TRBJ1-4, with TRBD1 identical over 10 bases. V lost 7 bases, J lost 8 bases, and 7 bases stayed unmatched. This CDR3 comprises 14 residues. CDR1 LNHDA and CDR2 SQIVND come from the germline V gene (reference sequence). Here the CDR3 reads CASIDRGLVEKLFF. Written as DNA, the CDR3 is TGTGCCAGTATTGACAGGGGGCTGGTCGAAAAACTGTTTTTT.

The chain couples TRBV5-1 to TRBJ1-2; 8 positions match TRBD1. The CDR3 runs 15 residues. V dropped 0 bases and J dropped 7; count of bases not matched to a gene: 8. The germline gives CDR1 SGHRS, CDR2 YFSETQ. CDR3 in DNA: TGCGCCAGCAGCTTGGGCCAGGGGGCAGGCCTTGGCTACACCTTC. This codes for CASSLGQGAGLGYTF.

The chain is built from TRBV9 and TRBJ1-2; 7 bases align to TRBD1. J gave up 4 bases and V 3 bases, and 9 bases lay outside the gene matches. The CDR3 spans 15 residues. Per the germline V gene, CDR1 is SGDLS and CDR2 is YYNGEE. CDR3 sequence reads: CASSADWDRLYGYTF. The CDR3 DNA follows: TGTGCCAGCAGCGCCGACTGGGACAGACTCTATGGCTACACCTTC.

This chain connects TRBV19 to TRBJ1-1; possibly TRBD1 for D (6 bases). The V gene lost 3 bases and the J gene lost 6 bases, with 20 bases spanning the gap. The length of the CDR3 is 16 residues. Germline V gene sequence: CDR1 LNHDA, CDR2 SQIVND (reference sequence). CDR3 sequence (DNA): TGTGCCAGTAGTATCCCCGCTGGGGGCCTCCCCGCTGAAGCTTTCTTT. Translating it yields CASSIPAGGLPAEAFF.

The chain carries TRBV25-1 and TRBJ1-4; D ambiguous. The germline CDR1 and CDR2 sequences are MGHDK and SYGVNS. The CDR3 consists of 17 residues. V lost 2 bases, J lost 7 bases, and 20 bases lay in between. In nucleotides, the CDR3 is TGTGCCAGCAGTGAACTACGATCGGAGGGAGGGAGTGAAAAACTGTTTTTT. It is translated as CASSELRSEGGSEKLFF.

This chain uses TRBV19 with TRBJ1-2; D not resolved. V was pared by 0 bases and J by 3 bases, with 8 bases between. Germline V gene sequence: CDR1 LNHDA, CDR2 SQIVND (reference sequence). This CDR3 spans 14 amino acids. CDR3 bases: TGTGCCAGTAGTATAGATCACCCGGACTATGGCTACACCTTC. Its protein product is CASSIDHPDYGYTF.

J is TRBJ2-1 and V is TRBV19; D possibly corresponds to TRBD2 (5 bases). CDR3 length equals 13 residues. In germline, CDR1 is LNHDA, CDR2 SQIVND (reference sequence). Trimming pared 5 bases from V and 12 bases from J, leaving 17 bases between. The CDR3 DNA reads TGTGCCAGTAGTTCCGGACTTGCCCAGTGGCAGTTCTTC. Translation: CASSSGLAQWQFF.

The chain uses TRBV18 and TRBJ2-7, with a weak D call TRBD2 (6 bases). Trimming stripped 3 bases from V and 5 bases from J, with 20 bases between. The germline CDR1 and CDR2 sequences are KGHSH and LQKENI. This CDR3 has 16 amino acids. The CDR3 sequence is CASSPVYYGRTHEQYF. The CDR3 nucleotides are TGTGCCAGCTCACCGGTTTACTACGGGAGAACCCACGAGCAGTACTTC.

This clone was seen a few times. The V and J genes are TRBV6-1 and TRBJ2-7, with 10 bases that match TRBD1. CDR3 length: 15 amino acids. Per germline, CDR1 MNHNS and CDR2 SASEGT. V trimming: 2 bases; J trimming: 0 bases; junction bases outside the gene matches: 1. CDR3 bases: TGTGCCAGCAGTGAAAGGACAGGGGGCTCCTACGAGCAGTACTTC. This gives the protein CASSERTGGSYEQYF.

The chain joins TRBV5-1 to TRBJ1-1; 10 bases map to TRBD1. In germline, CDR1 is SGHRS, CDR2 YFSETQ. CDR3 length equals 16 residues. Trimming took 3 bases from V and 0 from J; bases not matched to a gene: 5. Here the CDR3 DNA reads TGCGCCAGCAGCTCTGGACAGGGGGGGTTGAACACTGAAGCTTTCTTT. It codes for CASSSGQGGLNTEAFF.

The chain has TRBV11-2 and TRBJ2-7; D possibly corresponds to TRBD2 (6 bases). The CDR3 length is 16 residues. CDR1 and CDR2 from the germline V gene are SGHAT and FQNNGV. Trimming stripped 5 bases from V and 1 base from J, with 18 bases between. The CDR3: CASSPEGTSFSYEQYF. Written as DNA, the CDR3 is TGTGCCAGCAGCCCCGAAGGGACTTCTTTTTCCTACGAGCAGTACTTC. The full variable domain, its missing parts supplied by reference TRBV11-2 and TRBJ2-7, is EAGVAQSPRYKIIEKRQSVAFWCNPISGHATLYWYQQILGQGPKLLIQFQNNGVVDDSQLPKDRFSAERLKGVDSTLKIQPAKLEDSAVYLCASSPEGTSFSYEQYFGPGTRLTVT.

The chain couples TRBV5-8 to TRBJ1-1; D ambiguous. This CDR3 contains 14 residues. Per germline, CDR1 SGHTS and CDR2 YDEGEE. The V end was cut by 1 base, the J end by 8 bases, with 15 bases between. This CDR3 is CASSLSVSGAEAFF. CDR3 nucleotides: TGTGCCAGCAGCTTGTCAGTCTCCGGAGCCGAAGCTTTCTTT.

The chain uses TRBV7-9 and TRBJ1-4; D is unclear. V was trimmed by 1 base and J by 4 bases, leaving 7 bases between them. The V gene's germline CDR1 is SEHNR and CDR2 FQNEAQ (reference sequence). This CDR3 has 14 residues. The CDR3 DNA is TGTGCCAGCAGCTTAGGCGGGGTTAATGAAAAACTGTTTTTT. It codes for CASSLGGVNEKLFF.

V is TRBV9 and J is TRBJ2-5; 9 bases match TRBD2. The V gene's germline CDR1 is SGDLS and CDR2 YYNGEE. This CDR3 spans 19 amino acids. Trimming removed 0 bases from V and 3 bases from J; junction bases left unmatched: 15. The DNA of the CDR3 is TGTGCCAGCAGCGTAGTGGGTAGCGGGAGCTTCATAAGCAAAGAGACCCAGTACTTC. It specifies CASSVVGSGSFISKETQYF. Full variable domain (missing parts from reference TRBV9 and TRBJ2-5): DSGVTQTPKHLITATGQRVTLRCSPRSGDLSVYWYQQSLDQGLQFLIQYYNGEERAKGNILERFSAQQFPDLHSELNLSSLELGDSALYFCASSVVGSGSFISKETQYFGPGTRLLVL.

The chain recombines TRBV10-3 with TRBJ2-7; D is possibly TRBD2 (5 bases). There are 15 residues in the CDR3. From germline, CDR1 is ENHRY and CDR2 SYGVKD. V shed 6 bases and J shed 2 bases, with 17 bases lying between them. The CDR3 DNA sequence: TGTGCCATCAGGAGTGGATTGGAGGATCCCTACGAGCAGTACTTC. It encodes CAIRSGLEDPYEQYF.